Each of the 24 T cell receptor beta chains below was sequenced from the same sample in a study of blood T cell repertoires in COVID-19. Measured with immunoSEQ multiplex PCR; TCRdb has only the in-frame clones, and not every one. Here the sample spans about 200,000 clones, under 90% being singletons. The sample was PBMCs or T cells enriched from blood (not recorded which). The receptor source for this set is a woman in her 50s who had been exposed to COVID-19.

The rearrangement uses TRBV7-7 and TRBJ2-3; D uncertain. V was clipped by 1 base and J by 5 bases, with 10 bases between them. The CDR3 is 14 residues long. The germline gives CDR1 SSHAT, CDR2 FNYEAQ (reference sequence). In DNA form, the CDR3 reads TGTGCCAGCAGCTTAGATGGCCGTAAAGATACGCAGTATTTT. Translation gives CASSLDGRKDTQYF.

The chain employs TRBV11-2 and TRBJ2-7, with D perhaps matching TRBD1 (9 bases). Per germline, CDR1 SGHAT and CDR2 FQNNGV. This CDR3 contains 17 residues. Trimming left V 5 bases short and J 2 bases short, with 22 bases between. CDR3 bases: TGTGCCAGCAGCCGGGGGGGACAGGGAGCCGCTGCCTACGAGCAGTACTTC. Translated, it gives CASSRGGQGAAAYEQYF.

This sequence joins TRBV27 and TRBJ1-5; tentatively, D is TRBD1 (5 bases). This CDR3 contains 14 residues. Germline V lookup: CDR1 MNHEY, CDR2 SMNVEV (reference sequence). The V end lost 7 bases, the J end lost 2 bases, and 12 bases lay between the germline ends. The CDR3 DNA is TGTGCCAGCAAAAAATGGGGCCGCAATCAGCCCCAGCATTTT. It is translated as CASKKWGRNQPQHF.

CDR3 sequence: CASRYGTGVTDTQYF. CDR3 in DNA: TGCGCCAGCAGGTACGGGACAGGAGTCACAGATACGCAGTATTTT. V gene TRBV5-1 combines with J gene TRBJ2-3, with 8 bases fitting TRBD1. Unmatched junction bases numbered 7, after V lost 5 bases and J lost 2 bases. This CDR3 has 15 amino acids. Per the germline V gene, CDR1 is SGHRS and CDR2 is YFSETQ.

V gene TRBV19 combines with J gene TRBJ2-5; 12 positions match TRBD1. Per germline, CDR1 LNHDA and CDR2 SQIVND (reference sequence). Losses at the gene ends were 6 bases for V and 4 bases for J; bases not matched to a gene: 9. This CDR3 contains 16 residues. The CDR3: CASSVGTGGPSETQYF. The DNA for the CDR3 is TGTGCCAGTAGCGTGGGGACAGGGGGCCCCTCAGAGACCCAGTACTTC. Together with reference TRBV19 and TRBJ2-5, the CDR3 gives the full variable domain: DGGITQSPKYLFRKEGQNVTLSCEQNLNHDAMYWYRQDPGQGLRLIYYSQIVNDFQKGDIAEGYSVSREKKESFPLTVTSAQKNPTAFYLCASSVGTGGPSETQYFGPGTRLLVL.

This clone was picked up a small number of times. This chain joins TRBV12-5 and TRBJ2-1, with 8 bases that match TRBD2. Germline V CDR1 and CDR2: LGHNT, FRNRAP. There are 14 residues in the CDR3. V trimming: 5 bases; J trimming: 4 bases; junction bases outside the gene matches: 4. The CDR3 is CASGSGGPYNEQFF. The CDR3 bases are TGTGCTAGTGGTAGCGGGGGTCCTTACAATGAGCAGTTCTTC.

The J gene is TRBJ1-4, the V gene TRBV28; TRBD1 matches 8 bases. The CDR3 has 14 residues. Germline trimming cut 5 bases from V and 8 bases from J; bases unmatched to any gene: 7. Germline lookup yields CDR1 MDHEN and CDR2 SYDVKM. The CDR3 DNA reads TGTGCCAGCAGTCCTTGGACAGGGCGGGAAAAACTGTTTTTT. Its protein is CASSPWTGREKLFF.

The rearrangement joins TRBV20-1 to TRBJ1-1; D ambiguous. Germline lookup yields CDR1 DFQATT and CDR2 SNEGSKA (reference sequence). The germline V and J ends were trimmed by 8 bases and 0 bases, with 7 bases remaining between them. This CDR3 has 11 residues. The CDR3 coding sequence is TGCAGTTCTTGGCTGAACACTGAAGCTTTCTTT. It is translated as CSSWLNTEAFF.

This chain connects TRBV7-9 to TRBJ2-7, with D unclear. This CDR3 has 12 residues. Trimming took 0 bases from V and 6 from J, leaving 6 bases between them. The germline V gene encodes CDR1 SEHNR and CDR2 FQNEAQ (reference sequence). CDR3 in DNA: TGTGCCAGCAGCTTAGCGCCGGGCGAGCAGTACTTC. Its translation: CASSLAPGEQYF.

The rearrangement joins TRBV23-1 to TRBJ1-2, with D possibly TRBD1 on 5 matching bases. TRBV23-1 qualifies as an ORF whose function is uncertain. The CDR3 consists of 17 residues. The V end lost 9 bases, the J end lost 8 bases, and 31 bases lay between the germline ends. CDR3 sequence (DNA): TGCGCCAGTAGCCTGGGCCTTGCAGGGAAAGGGTGGAAAGGCTACACCTTC. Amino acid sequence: CASSLGLAGKGWKGYTF.

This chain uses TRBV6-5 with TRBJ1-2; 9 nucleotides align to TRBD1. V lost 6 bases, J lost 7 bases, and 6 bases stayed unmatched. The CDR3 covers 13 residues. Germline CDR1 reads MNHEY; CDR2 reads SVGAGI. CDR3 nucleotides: TGTGCCAGCAGAGTAGGGACAGGGATTGGCTACACCTTC. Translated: CASRVGTGIGYTF.

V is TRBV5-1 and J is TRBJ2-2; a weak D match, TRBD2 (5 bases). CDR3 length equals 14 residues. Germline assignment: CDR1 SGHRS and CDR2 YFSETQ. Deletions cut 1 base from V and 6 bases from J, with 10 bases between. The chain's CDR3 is CASSLRVGAGELFF. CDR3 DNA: TGCGCCAGCAGCTTGAGAGTCGGGGCCGGGGAGCTGTTTTTT.

The CDR3 spells CASSAGGGNQPQHF. The CDR3 DNA sequence: TGTGCCAGCAGTGCGGGGGGGGGCAATCAGCCCCAGCATTTT. The V gene is TRBV2, the J gene TRBJ1-5, with TRBD1 as a possible D gene (5 bases). This CDR3 contains 14 residues. V was shortened by 4 bases and J by 2 bases, with 9 bases between the two germline ends. CDR1 and CDR2 (germline): SNHLY, FYNNEI.

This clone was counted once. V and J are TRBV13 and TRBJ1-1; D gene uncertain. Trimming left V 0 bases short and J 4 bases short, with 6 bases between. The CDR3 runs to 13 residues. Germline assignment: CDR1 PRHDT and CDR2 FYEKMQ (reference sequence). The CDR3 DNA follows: TGTGCCAGCAGCTTAGGACACCCCACTGAAGCTTTCTTT. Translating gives CASSLGHPTEAFF. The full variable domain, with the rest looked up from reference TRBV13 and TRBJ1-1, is AAGVIQSPRHLIKEKRETATLKCYPIPRHDTVYWYQQGPGQDPQFLISFYEKMQSDKGSIPDRFSAQQFSDYHSELNMSSLELGDSALYFCASSLGHPTEAFFGQGTRLTVV.

CDR3 DNA: TGTGCCAGTAGTACCCGGGACACGCCCTATGGCTACACCTTC. Protein: CASSTRDTPYGYTF. The V call is TRBV19, the J call TRBJ1-2; tentatively, D is TRBD1 (6 bases). Germline CDR1 is LNHDA and CDR2 is SQIVND (reference sequence). Trimming cost V 4 bases and J 4 bases, with 13 bases left between them. The CDR3 loop spans 14 amino acids.

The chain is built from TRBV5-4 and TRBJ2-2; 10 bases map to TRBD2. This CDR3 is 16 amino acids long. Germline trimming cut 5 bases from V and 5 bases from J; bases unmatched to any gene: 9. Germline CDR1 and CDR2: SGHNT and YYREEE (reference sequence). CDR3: CASRLQAGGLTGELFF. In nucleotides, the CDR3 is TGTGCCAGCAGACTCCAAGCGGGGGGGCTTACCGGGGAGCTGTTTTTT.

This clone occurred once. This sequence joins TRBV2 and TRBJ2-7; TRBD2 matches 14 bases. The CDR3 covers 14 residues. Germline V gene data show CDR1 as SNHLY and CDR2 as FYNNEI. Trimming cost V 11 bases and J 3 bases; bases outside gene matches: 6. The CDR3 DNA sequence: TGTGCCGGCGGGACTAGCGGGGGACTCTACGAGCAGTACTTC. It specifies CAGGTSGGLYEQYF. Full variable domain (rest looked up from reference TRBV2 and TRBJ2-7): EPEVTQTPSHQVTQMGQEVILRCVPISNHLYFYWYRQILGQKVEFLVSFYNNEISEKSEIFDDQFSVERPDGSNFTLKIRSTKLEDSAMYFCAGGTSGGLYEQYFGPGTRLTVT.

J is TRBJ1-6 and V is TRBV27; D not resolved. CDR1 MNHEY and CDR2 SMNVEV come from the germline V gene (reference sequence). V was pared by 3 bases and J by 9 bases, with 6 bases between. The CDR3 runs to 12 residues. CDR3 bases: TGTGCCAGCAGTTTTACGGGTTCACCCCTCCACTTT. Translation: CASSFTGSPLHF.

CDR3 loop: CASSPGLGIYEQYF. The CDR3, as DNA: TGTGCCAGCAGCCCGGGACTAGGGATTTACGAGCAGTACTTC. The gene calls are TRBV3-1 (or the pseudogene TRBV3-2) and TRBJ2-7, with TRBD2 matching 8 bases. J gave up 4 bases and V 4 bases, and 6 bases lay outside the gene matches. The germline V gene has CDR1 LGHDT and CDR2 YNNKEL (reference sequence). CDR3 length: 14 amino acids.

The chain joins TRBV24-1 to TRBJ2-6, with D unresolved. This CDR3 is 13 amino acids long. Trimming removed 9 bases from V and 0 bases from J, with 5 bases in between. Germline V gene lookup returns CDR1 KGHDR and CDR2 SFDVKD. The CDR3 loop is CATSHSGANVLTF. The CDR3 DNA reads TGTGCCACCTCCCACTCTGGGGCCAACGTCCTGACTTTC.

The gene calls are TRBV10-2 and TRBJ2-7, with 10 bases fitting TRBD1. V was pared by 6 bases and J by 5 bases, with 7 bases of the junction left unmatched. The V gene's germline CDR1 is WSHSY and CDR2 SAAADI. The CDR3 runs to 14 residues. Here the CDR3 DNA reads TGCGCCAGCAGGAGCGGGACAGGGGTAAACGAGCAGTACTTC. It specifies CASRSGTGVNEQYF.

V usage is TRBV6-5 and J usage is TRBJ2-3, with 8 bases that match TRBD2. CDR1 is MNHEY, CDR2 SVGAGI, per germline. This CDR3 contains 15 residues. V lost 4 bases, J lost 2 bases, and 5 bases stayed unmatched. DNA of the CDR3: TGTGCCAGCAGTTCCGGGGGGGCACTCACAGATACGCAGTATTTT. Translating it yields CASSSGGALTDTQYF.

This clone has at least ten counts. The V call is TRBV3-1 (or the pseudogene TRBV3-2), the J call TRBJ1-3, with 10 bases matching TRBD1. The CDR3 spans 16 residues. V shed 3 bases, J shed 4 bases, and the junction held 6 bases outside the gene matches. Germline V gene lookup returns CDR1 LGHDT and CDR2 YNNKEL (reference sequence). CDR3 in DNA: TGTGCCAGCAGCCATGCCCCGGGACAGGGGGGAAACACCATATATTTT. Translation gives CASSHAPGQGGNTIYF.

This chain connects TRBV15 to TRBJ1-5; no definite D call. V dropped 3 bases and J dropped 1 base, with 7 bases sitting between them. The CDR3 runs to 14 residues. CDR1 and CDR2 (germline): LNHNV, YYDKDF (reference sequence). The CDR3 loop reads CATSRARSNQPQHF. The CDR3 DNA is TGTGCCACCAGCAGGGCCAGGAGCAATCAGCCCCAGCATTTT.